Listed below are T cell receptor beta chains from one sample, sequenced in a study of regulatory T cells in long-lasting Graves disease. MiXCR, applied by TCRdb to the multiplex PCR reads, yields one record per CDR3 protein. The data contain 680,000 or so distinct CDR3 sequences, around 15% of them singletons. The same specimen was also included in a second study, on T cells in Graves' hyperthyroidism and ophthalmopathy.

Sequences were derived from peripheral blood mononuclear cells (PBMCs), sampled at new diagnosis, from a patient treated with antithyroid drugs. The source is a woman aged 25 to 39 with Graves disease. CDR3s include the opening cysteine and the closing phenylalanine or tryptophan. A D gene is named only where the DNA matches it firmly. Size tells how often a clone was seen (once, few, many) or the class of an expanded clone, and some rows leave it out.

v_call	d_call	clone_size	j_call	cdr3_nt	cdr3_aa
TRBV5-6	NA	few	TRBJ1-4	TGTGCCAGCAGCTTGAGGCCAGGGAGCGGAAAACTGTTTTTT	CASSLRPGSGKLFF
TRBV28	NA	NA	TRBJ1-2	TGTGCCAGCAGTTCCCACACGTCTGGCTACACCTTC	CASSSHTSGYTF
TRBV7-2	NA	NA	TRBJ1-1	TGTGCCAGCAGCTTCTTCGGACGTGGTGAAGCTTTCTTT	CASSFFGRGEAFF
TRBV5-1	NA	NA	TRBJ1-1	TGCGCCAGCAGCTTGTTACGGGGGGCTGAAGCTTTCTTT	CASSLLRGAEAFF
TRBV5-1	NA	few	TRBJ1-2	TGCGCCAGCAGGATAGACAGTAACTATGGCTACACCTTC	CASRIDSNYGYTF
TRBV25-1	NA	few	TRBJ2-4	TGTGCCAGCAGGCCCCTGGGGGGAAACATTCAGTACTTC	CASRPLGGNIQYF
TRBV7-6	NA	few	TRBJ2-3	TGTGCCAGCAGCCCGGCCGGTCGGACGCAGTATTTT	CASSPAGRTQYF
TRBV10-3	NA	NA	TRBJ2-5	TGTGCCATCAGTGCTCAGGGGCAGACCCAGTACTTC	CAISAQGQTQYF
TRBV20-1	NA	few	TRBJ1-1	TGCAGTGCTAGAGAGGCCCGGACAAGGAACACTGAAGCTTTCTTT	CSAREARTRNTEAFF
TRBV6-1	TRBD1	NA	TRBJ2-7	TGTGCCAGCAGCCTCCTGTCCGGGACAGAAGTCTACGAGCAGTACTTC	CASSLLSGTEVYEQYF
TRBV6-1	TRBD1	few	TRBJ1-2	TGTGCCAGCAGTGAAATTGGGACAGGGGATGGCTACACCTTC	CASSEIGTGDGYTF
TRBV29-1	NA	NA	TRBJ2-2	TGCAGCGTGCCGGTACAATACACCGGGGAGCTGTTTTTT	CSVPVQYTGELFF
TRBV30	NA	many	TRBJ1-5	TGTGCCTGGAGTGTAGGGGTGGGGTATCAGCCCCAGCATTTT	CAWSVGVGYQPQHF
TRBV6-1	TRBD1	NA	TRBJ1-4	TGTGCCAGCAGTCCCGGACAGGGTTCCTTGATTAATGAAAAACTGTTTTTT	CASSPGQGSLINEKLFF
TRBV28	NA	many	TRBJ1-2	TGTGCCACCCGACCCCGCCCGGGAGGCTACACCTTC	CATRPRPGGYTF
TRBV6-1	NA	NA	TRBJ1-2	TGTGCCAGCAGTAACACTAACACAGATGGCTACACCTTC	CASSNTNTDGYTF
TRBV2	NA	many	TRBJ2-3	TGTGCCAGCGCTCGACTTATAAGCACAGATACGCAGTATTTT	CASARLISTDTQYF
TRBV29-1	TRBD2	NA	TRBJ2-3	TGCAGCGTTGAACGGGGGGGGGTAGGGGTGGGCACAGATACGCAGTATTTT	CSVERGGVGVGTDTQYF
TRBV2	NA	many	TRBJ1-6	TGTGCCAGCACTTGGCAGGGTAATTCACCCCTCCACTTT	CASTWQGNSPLHF
TRBV19	NA	few	TRBJ1-5	TGTGCCAGTAGTATTATAGGGTCGGTTGATCAGCCCCAGCATTTT	CASSIIGSVDQPQHF
TRBV24-1	TRBD2	many	TRBJ2-3	TGTGCCACCAGTGATCTAGCGGGAGGGGTCACAGATACGCAGTATTTT	CATSDLAGGVTDTQYF
TRBV6-1	NA	many	TRBJ2-7	TGTGCCAGCAGTGCCGACGGGAAGGGGGGGGCTTCAAGCAGGCAGTACTTC	CASSADGKGGASSRQYF
TRBV2	NA	NA	TRBJ1-5	TGTGCCAGCAGCCAAGGGGGGTCGGGGCAGCCCCAGCATTTT	CASSQGGSGQPQHF
TRBV7-3	TRBD2	NA	TRBJ2-1	TGTGCCAGCAGCCGGGCTAGCGGGATTTACAATGAGCAGTTCTTC	CASSRASGIYNEQFF
TRBV27	NA	NA	TRBJ2-7	TGTGCCAGCTATTCCAGGAACCAAGGGGAGCAGTACTTC	CASYSRNQGEQYF
TRBV19	NA	NA	TRBJ1-3	TGTGCCAGTACCCCCGAGGCGCGGAACTCTGGAAACACCATATATTTT	CASTPEARNSGNTIYF
TRBV11-2	TRBD1	NA	TRBJ2-5	TGTGCCACCGCAGGGGGCGTCCAAGAGACCCAGTACTTC	CATAGGVQETQYF
TRBV7-8	TRBD1	many	TRBJ1-4	TGTGCCAGCAGCTTGTCGGGACAGGGGGCACGGATAAGTGAAAAACTGTTTTTT	CASSLSGQGARISEKLFF
TRBV7-9	TRBD1	once	TRBJ2-7	TGTGCCAGCAGCTTCGCGACAGGGCCCTACGAGCAGTACTTC	CASSFATGPYEQYF
TRBV12-3/TRBV12-4	NA	many	TRBJ2-3	TGTGCCAGCAAACGGGAAGGGCCTCTCGCCACAGATACGCAGTATTTT	CASKREGPLATDTQYF
TRBV2	NA	many	TRBJ2-2	TGTGCCAGCGGAGGAGGGCTTCGCACCGGGGAGCTGTTTTTT	CASGGGLRTGELFF
TRBV11-3	NA	many	TRBJ2-1	TGTGCCAGCAGCTTAGGTTCCGGGATGGGCCACAATGAGCAGTTCTTC	CASSLGSGMGHNEQFF
TRBV19	NA	many	TRBJ1-1	TGTGCCAGTAGTATAGGGCGGAAGAGTGAAGCTTTCTTT	CASSIGRKSEAFF
TRBV27	TRBD1	many	TRBJ1-2	TGTGCCAGCAGTTTAAGCGGACAGGGGAGAAGAGGCTACACCTTC	CASSLSGQGRRGYTF
TRBV7-3	NA	NA	TRBJ2-2	TGTGCCAGCAGCCTCCAGGGCCCCCCAGTCCCGTACACCGGGGAGCTGTTTTTT	CASSLQGPPVPYTGELFF
TRBV28	TRBD1	many	TRBJ2-1	TGTGCCAGCAGGACAGGGGTCGCTTTGGATGAGCAGTTCTTC	CASRTGVALDEQFF
TRBV20-1	NA	few	TRBJ2-3	TGCAGTGCCCCCGGGACGCTAGATACGCAGTATTTT	CSAPGTLDTQYF
TRBV13	NA	few	TRBJ2-5	TGTGCCAGCAGCTTTAGTGCGGGACAAGAGACCCAGTACTTC	CASSFSAGQETQYF
TRBV20-1	NA	few	TRBJ2-7	TGCAGTGCTAGAGACCCGGGACTTACTTACGAGCAGTACTTC	CSARDPGLTYEQYF
TRBV12-3/TRBV12-4	TRBD2	many	TRBJ2-3	TGTGCCAGCGAGGCGGGAGTTTTTACAGATACGCAGTATTTT	CASEAGVFTDTQYF
TRBV11-2	TRBD1	many	TRBJ1-2	TGTGCCAGCAGCTCTCCAAGGACAGGGATCGACTACACCTTC	CASSSPRTGIDYTF
TRBV3-1	NA	many	TRBJ2-7	TGTGCCAGCAGCCAATCCTACAGTCCCTACGAGCAGTACTTC	CASSQSYSPYEQYF
TRBV27	TRBD1	many	TRBJ1-2	TGTGCCAGCAGTTTGCGACAGGGTAGCGGCTACACCTTC	CASSLRQGSGYTF
TRBV28	NA	NA	TRBJ2-1	TGTGCCAGCAGTTTAATATCCCCCCGGAGCGAGCAGTTCTTC	CASSLISPRSEQFF
TRBV9	TRBD2	few	TRBJ2-2	TGTGCCAGCAGCGTCGGGGGGGACACCGGGGAGCTGTTTTTT	CASSVGGDTGELFF
TRBV7-3	TRBD2	few	TRBJ2-3	TGTGCCAGCAGCCCCCGGGAAGCGGGAGGTCTTTACACAGATACGCAGTATTTT	CASSPREAGGLYTDTQYF
TRBV20-1	TRBD1	few	TRBJ1-5	TGCAGTGCTAAAACGGGACAGCTAAATCAGCCCCAGCATTTT	CSAKTGQLNQPQHF
TRBV11-2	NA	NA	TRBJ1-3	TGTGCCAGCAGAACTATAGGGACGGCTGGAAACACCATATATTTT	CASRTIGTAGNTIYF
TRBV11-2	TRBD2	many	TRBJ2-1	TGTGCCAGCAGCTTTTACGCGGGAGGAAAAAATGAGCAGTTCTTC	CASSFYAGGKNEQFF
TRBV5-1	NA	many	TRBJ2-2	TGTGCCAGCAGCCCAACAAACGGGGAGCTGTTTTTT	CASSPTNGELFF
TRBV12-3/TRBV12-4	TRBD1	NA	TRBJ2-1	TGTGCCGGCTCAGGGGGGGGACAGGGTGAGCAGTTCTTC	CAGSGGGQGEQFF
TRBV6-1	NA	many	TRBJ1-1	TGTGCCAGCACCATGGACACTGAAGCTTTCTTT	CASTMDTEAFF
TRBV6-1	TRBD2	many	TRBJ2-1	TGTGCCAGCAGTGAAGGGACTAGCGGGTACAATGAGCAGTTCTTC	CASSEGTSGYNEQFF
TRBV20-1	TRBD2	NA	TRBJ2-1	TGCAGTGCTCGCCCTAGCGGGAGTGGTTTAATTTTAAATGAGCAGTTCTTC	CSARPSGSGLILNEQFF
TRBV20-1	NA	many	TRBJ1-1	TGCAGTGCTAGAGATATGGGGGGCCCCGACACTGAAGCTTTCTTT	CSARDMGGPDTEAFF
TRBV4-1	NA	few	TRBJ2-3	TGCGCCAGCAGCCAAGAGGAGTATACGCAGTATTTT	CASSQEEYTQYF
TRBV28	NA	many	TRBJ2-7	TGTGCCAGCAGTCCACCCCGGGAGATCCCGACCTACGAGCAGTACTTC	CASSPPREIPTYEQYF
TRBV6-5	NA	NA	TRBJ1-2	TGTGCCAGCAGTTACAAAACGAGGGCCGCAGCAGCTGGCTACACCTTC	CASSYKTRAAAAGYTF
TRBV19	NA	NA	TRBJ1-1	TGTGCCAGTAGTAGGGCGGTGAACACTGAAGCTTTCTTT	CASSRAVNTEAFF